Presented here are 29 T cell receptor beta chains from one specimen sequenced in a study of Graves' ophthalmopathy and Graves' hyperthyroidism. Amplification targeted the TCR beta CDR3 regions, with RNA transcripts as the source material. An initial RT-PCR round employing HTBI primers preceded a second-round multiplex PCR. TCRdb independently ran MiXCR on the multiplex PCR reads; one entry per CDR3 protein. This sample has nearly 400,000 distinct CDR3 sequences, with about 18% found just once. Source material: peripheral blood. The receptors stem from a young woman with Graves' ophthalmopathy.

The sample holds one count of this clonotype. This chain joins TRBV19 and TRBJ1-1; D might be TRBD1 (5 bases). The CDR3 loop spans 13 amino acids. The V end lost 7 bases, the J end lost 1 base, and 10 bases lay between the germline ends. The germline V gene has CDR1 LNHDA and CDR2 SQIVND (reference sequence). For the CDR3, the DNA is TGTGCCAGTAATAGACAGACGAACACTGAAGCTTTCTTT. Translating gives CASNRQTNTEAFF.

In its sample, this clonotype was seen many times. Just one base apart from a much larger clone, this may be a read error. This sequence joins TRBV12-3 or TRBV12-4 and TRBJ1-6; the D gene is possibly TRBD1 (5 bases). CDR3 length: 14 amino acids. The CDR3: CASSLGGGSSPPHF. The CDR3 bases are TGTGCCAGCAGTTTGGGCGGGGGGAGTTCACCCCCCCACTTT.

The rearrangement uses TRBV27 and TRBJ2-5, with TRBD1 matching 10 bases. The length of the CDR3 is 13 residues. With 6 bases clipped from V and 5 bases from J, the junction kept 3 bases outside the gene matches. Germline V lookup: CDR1 MNHEY, CDR2 SMNVEV (reference sequence). This CDR3 is CASRGTGEETQYF. The CDR3 coding sequence is TGTGCCAGCAGGGGGACAGGGGAGGAGACCCAGTACTTC.

This clonotype was recorded many times. The chain uses TRBV6-5 and TRBJ2-5; D may be TRBD1 (5 bases). The CDR3 has 16 amino acids. V shed 0 bases and J shed 9 bases, with 20 bases lying between them. Germline CDR1 reads MNHEY; CDR2 reads SVGAGI. CDR3 coding DNA: TGTGCCAGCAGTTACTCGAAGGGGTCTCCGTCCTTGGCCCAGTACTTC. Its translation is CASSYSKGSPSLAQYF.

In this sample, this clonotype turned up many times. The V call is TRBV20-1, the J call TRBJ2-2; 8 positions match TRBD1. Germline V gene sequence: CDR1 DFQATT, CDR2 SNEGSKA (reference sequence). V shed 1 base and J 5 bases; nucleotides not matched to a gene: 3. The CDR3 is 14 residues long. The CDR3 DNA reads TGCAGTGCTAGAGGGACAGGGCTGACCGGGGAGCTGTTTTTT. This gives the protein CSARGTGLTGELFF.

This clonotype was found many times. CDR3 amino acids: CASRGPYNTGELFF. The CDR3 coding sequence is TGTGCCAGCAGGGGTCCCTATAACACCGGGGAGCTGTTTTTT. The rearrangement uses TRBV27 and TRBJ2-2; D is uncertain. The V and J ends lost 6 bases and 2 bases respectively, with 10 bases between them. This CDR3 comprises 14 residues. The V gene's germline CDR1 is MNHEY and CDR2 SMNVEV (reference sequence).

This clonotype was seen many times. The chain recombines TRBV20-1 with TRBJ1-2; D is ambiguous. Germline assignment: CDR1 DFQATT and CDR2 SNEGSKA (reference sequence). Trimming cost V 5 bases and J 4 bases, with 14 bases left between them. The CDR3 loop spans 13 amino acids. The CDR3 DNA is TGCAGTGCTTCCGGAGGGCCGTTCTATGGCTACACCTTC. Translating gives CSASGGPFYGYTF.

This clonotype was counted at least ten times. This sequence joins TRBV19 and TRBJ2-7; D gene unclear. Germline CDR1 is LNHDA and CDR2 is SQIVND (reference sequence). The V end lost 6 bases, the J end lost 3 bases, and 12 bases lay between the germline ends. The CDR3 has 13 amino acids. The CDR3, as DNA: TGTGCCAGTAGCTTTCGCTCTAACTACGAGCAGTACTTC. Encoded protein: CASSFRSNYEQYF. Full variable domain (missing parts from reference TRBV19 and TRBJ2-7): DGGITQSPKYLFRKEGQNVTLSCEQNLNHDAMYWYRQDPGQGLRLIYYSQIVNDFQKGDIAEGYSVSREKKESFPLTVTSAQKNPTAFYLCASSFRSNYEQYFGPGTRLTVT.

This clonotype was counted ten times or more. V gene TRBV4-3 combines with J gene TRBJ1-6; tentatively, D is TRBD1 (6 bases). CDR1 is LGHNA and CDR2 is YSLEER in the germline V gene. The CDR3 has 15 amino acids. The V end was cut by 4 bases, the J end by 9 bases, with 16 bases between. The CDR3 DNA reads as TGCGCCAGCAGCCCCGGACAGATGTATTTTTCACCCCTCCACTTT. Amino acids: CASSPGQMYFSPLHF.

This clonotype has only a few counts. This chain links TRBV18 with TRBJ1-3; possibly TRBD1 for D (6 bases). The CDR3 contains 16 residues. V was trimmed by 5 bases and J by 0 bases, leaving 14 bases between them. Germline lookup yields CDR1 KGHSH and CDR2 LQKENI. CDR3 sequence (DNA): TGTGCCAGCTCAACCGGGACATTCGTCTCTGGAAACACCATATATTTT. It is translated as CASSTGTFVSGNTIYF.

This clonotype was observed many times. The chain joins TRBV7-2 to TRBJ2-7; D gene unclear. Germline CDR1 is SGHTA and CDR2 is FQGNSA. V was pared by 1 base and J by 9 bases, with 10 bases between. The CDR3 spans 12 residues. CDR3 in DNA: TGTGCCAGCAGCTTAGACTCAAAAGGGCAGTACTTC. Translated: CASSLDSKGQYF.

This clonotype was found many times. The chain carries TRBV12-3 or TRBV12-4 and TRBJ1-1; 7 bases fit TRBD1. There are 16 residues in the CDR3. With V trimmed by 3 bases and J by 4 bases, 11 bases remained unmatched. The CDR3 DNA sequence: TGTGCCAGCAGTTTTGACAGGGTAGATGATGGCACTGAAGCTTTCTTT. It is translated as CASSFDRVDDGTEAFF.

This chain connects TRBV5-5 to TRBJ2-7; TRBD1 aligns across 11 bases. Trimming at V came to 3 bases and at J to 6 bases, leaving 5 bases not matched to a gene. The length of the CDR3 is 14 residues. Germline V gene sequence: CDR1 SGHKS, CDR2 YYEKEE (reference sequence). In DNA form, the CDR3 reads TGTGCCAGCAGCTGGGGGACAGGGGGGTCCGAGCAGTACTTC. Its translation is CASSWGTGGSEQYF.

The chain combines TRBV28 with TRBJ1-2; a possible D gene is TRBD1 (6 bases). This CDR3 has 15 residues. V was cut by 2 bases and J by 7 bases, with 17 bases left in between. Germline CDR1 is MDHEN and CDR2 is SYDVKM. The CDR3 DNA sequence: TGTGCCAGCAGTTTAGACAGGCCCGATGATGGTGGCTACACCTTC. This gives the protein CASSLDRPDDGGYTF.

This clonotype was seen repeatedly, ten times or more. The chain uses TRBV6-5 and TRBJ1-5; D is uncertain. CDR1 is MNHEY and CDR2 is SVGAGI in the germline V gene. CDR3 length equals 13 residues. Deletions cut 1 base from V and 2 bases from J, with 3 bases between. As DNA, the CDR3 is TGTGCCAGCAGTTACTTACGCAATCAGCCCCAGCATTTT. Translated: CASSYLRNQPQHF.

This clonotype was seen ten or more times. The chain employs TRBV20-1 and TRBJ2-5; no definite D call. Trimming pared 4 bases from V and 4 bases from J, leaving 13 bases between. Germline lookup yields CDR1 DFQATT and CDR2 SNEGSKA (reference sequence). The CDR3 consists of 13 residues. This CDR3 is CSAIHGLGETQYF. The CDR3 region has the DNA TGCAGTGCTATTCACGGCCTAGGAGAGACCCAGTACTTC.

At least ten counts were recorded for this clonotype. CDR3 DNA sequence: TGTGCCTGGAGTCGGGATTTCGAGATGGACTACGAGCAGTACTTC. It is translated as CAWSRDFEMDYEQYF. The genes are TRBV30 and TRBJ2-7; the D gene is possibly TRBD2 (5 bases). Trimming stripped 2 bases from V and 3 bases from J, with 17 bases between. The CDR3 runs to 15 residues. Germline V lookup: CDR1 GTSNPN, CDR2 SVGIG (reference sequence). Full variable domain (rest looked up from reference TRBV30 and TRBJ2-7): SQTIHQWPATLVQPVGSPLSLECTVEGTSNPNLYWYRQAAGRGLQLLFYSVGIGQISSEVPQNLSASRPQDRQFILSSKKLLLSDSGFYLCAWSRDFEMDYEQYFGPGTRLTVT.

This clonotype was detected many times. The V and J genes are TRBV28 and TRBJ1-1, with no clear D. This CDR3 contains 16 residues. V lost 4 bases, J lost 4 bases, and 19 bases lay in between. Germline CDR1 is MDHEN and CDR2 is SYDVKM. CDR3 amino acids: CASSSPSARGSTEAFF. The CDR3 DNA reads as TGTGCCAGCAGTTCCCCCTCCGCACGGGGTAGCACTGAAGCTTTCTTT.

This clonotype was seen at least ten times. V and J are TRBV4-3 and TRBJ1-6; a possible D gene is TRBD1 (5 bases). Per the germline V gene, CDR1 is LGHNA and CDR2 is YSLEER. Trimming removed 1 base at V and 7 bases at J, with 20 bases between. This CDR3 contains 18 residues. In DNA, the CDR3 is TGCGCCAGCAGCCAAGGTCTCGGGGGAGGGCCCAGAAATTCACCCCTCCACTTT. Encoded protein: CASSQGLGGGPRNSPLHF.

This clonotype has a count of ten or more. V gene TRBV6-2 or TRBV6-3 combines with J gene TRBJ2-6, with 7 bases identical to TRBD1. Trimming cost V 4 bases and J 0 bases; bases outside gene matches: 0. Germline assignment: CDR1 MNHEY and CDR2 SVGEGT. The length of the CDR3 is 15 residues. CDR3 bases: TGTGCCAGCAGTTGGGACAGCTCTGGGGCCAACGTCCTGACTTTC. Protein: CASSWDSSGANVLTF.

This clonotype was seen at least ten times. The chain carries TRBV2 and TRBJ2-5, with D perhaps TRBD2 (6 bases). Trimming took 7 bases from V and 5 from J, leaving 14 bases between them. CDR1 is SNHLY, CDR2 FYNNEI, per germline. This CDR3 spans 13 amino acids. CDR3 region: CASTRERAETQYF. CDR3 nucleotides: TGTGCCAGCACCCGGGAGCGCGCGGAGACCCAGTACTTC. Filled out from reference TRBV2 and TRBJ2-5, the complete variable domain reads EPEVTQTPSHQVTQMGQEVILRCVPISNHLYFYWYRQILGQKVEFLVSFYNNEISEKSEIFDDQFSVERPDGSNFTLKIRSTKLEDSAMYFCASTRERAETQYFGPGTRLLVL.

The table lists this clonotype with many counts. The rearrangement uses TRBV7-2 and TRBJ2-7; D is perhaps TRBD1 (6 bases). Germline CDR1 is SGHTA and CDR2 is FQGNSA. The CDR3 runs 13 residues. Trimming took off 5 bases at V and 2 bases at J, with 10 bases between the two ends. The CDR3 DNA reads TGTGCCAGCAGCGCGAGGACAGCCTACGAGCAGTACTTC. It codes for CASSARTAYEQYF.

The chain is built from TRBV7-2 and TRBJ2-7; no reliable D call. The CDR3 length is 14 residues. Trimming shortened V by 0 bases and J by 1 base, and 7 bases separated the two germline ends. Germline loops: CDR1 SGHTA, CDR2 FQGNSA. CDR3 in DNA: TGTGCCAGCAGCTTAGCAGGAAAGTCCTACGAGCAGTACTTC. It specifies CASSLAGKSYEQYF.

This clonotype was counted ten times or more. V is TRBV24-1 and J is TRBJ1-2, with a tentative D call TRBD1 (5 bases). Germline V lookup: CDR1 KGHDR, CDR2 SFDVKD. The CDR3 extends over 15 amino acids. V lost 4 bases to trimming and J lost 2 bases, with 13 bases between them. For the CDR3, the DNA is TGTGCCACCAGTGACCCTCTTACAGGCAACTATGGCTACACCTTC. It translates to CATSDPLTGNYGYTF.

This clonotype was seen repeatedly, ten times or more. V gene TRBV28 combines with J gene TRBJ2-2; the match to TRBD1 covers 9 bases. Trimming took 6 bases from V and 4 from J; bases not matched to a gene: 9. Per the germline V gene, CDR1 is MDHEN and CDR2 is SYDVKM. The CDR3 totals 16 residues. The CDR3 sequence: CASSGSQGARTGELFF. CDR3 in DNA: TGTGCCAGCAGCGGATCACAGGGGGCTCGCACCGGGGAGCTGTTTTTT.

This clonotype was observed many times. CDR3 amino acids: CSARYRGNTEAFF. DNA of the CDR3: TGCAGTGCTAGATACAGGGGAAACACTGAAGCTTTCTTT. The gene calls are TRBV20-1 and TRBJ1-1; TRBD1 matches at 7 bases. CDR3 length equals 13 residues. Germline assignment: CDR1 DFQATT and CDR2 SNEGSKA (reference sequence). V lost 2 bases, J lost 2 bases, and 2 bases stayed unmatched.

This clonotype has a count of ten or more. CDR3 nucleotides: TGTGCCAGCAGCCAAACAGGGGGCACCGGGGAGCTGTTTTTT. This gives the protein CASSQTGGTGELFF. The V and J genes are TRBV11-1 and TRBJ2-2; 8 nucleotides agree with TRBD1. The CDR3 contains 14 residues. Germline lookup yields CDR1 SGHAT and CDR2 FQDESV (reference sequence). J lost 4 bases, V lost 5 bases, and 3 bases had no gene match.

The sample holds many counts of this clonotype. This chain connects TRBV6-1 to TRBJ2-7; TRBD2 matches 9 bases. With 4 bases clipped from V and 0 bases from J, the junction kept 4 bases outside the gene matches. The CDR3 totals 15 residues. CDR1 is MNHNS, CDR2 SASEGT, per germline. For the CDR3, the DNA is TGTGCCAGCAGTGTTAGCGGGAGTGGCTCCTACGAGCAGTACTTC. The encoded protein is CASSVSGSGSYEQYF.

The table lists this clonotype with many counts. The chain is built from TRBV12-3 or TRBV12-4 and TRBJ2-7, with 8 bases fitting TRBD2. After removal of 0 bases from V and 4 bases from J, the junction contained 2 bases not matched to a gene. This CDR3 region has 14 residues. The CDR3 coding sequence is TGTGCCAGCAGTTTAGCTAGCGGGATGTACGAGCAGTACTTC. Its protein is CASSLASGMYEQYF.